The clone carrying this T cell receptor beta chain was seen only once. In the original processing: Counts of nucleated cells, estimated from reference gene primer amplification, were obtained. TCRdb's copy holds only in-frame clones and misses some; the assay was immunoSEQ multiplex PCR. The V and J calls and clone size come from that table; D and trimming were worked out from the DNA. The top ten hold around 6.6% of the sample, which has about 320,000 clones, roughly nine tenths seen once. Looked up from germline, CDR1 is LNHDA and CDR2 is SQIVND (reference sequence). The CDR3 has 13 amino acids. Trimming stripped 3 bases from V and 6 bases from J, with 9 bases between. This sample was taken from a study of blood T cell repertoires in COVID-19. Turning to the study itself: The samples span acute and convalescent COVID-19 from the United States, Italy and Spain. From T cells, B-cell-depleted T cells, or PBMCs came the material, which was cDNA or gDNA.

The clonotype originates from a man between 18 and 29 years old who had recovered from COVID-19. Input material: peripheral blood. The chain carries TRBV19 and TRBJ1-5; no clear D. Here the CDR3 DNA reads TGTGCCAGTAGTATGGGGAGGGTTCAGCCCCAGCATTTT. This gives the protein CASSMGRVQPQHF.